The 10 T cell receptor beta chains presented below share a single source sample, sequenced in a study of response to subunit inactivated influenza vaccine. Via MiXCR, TCRdb re-called the RT-PCR reads, giving one row per CDR3 protein. The sample lists about 800,000 distinct CDR3 sequences; about 20% were seen once. The specimen comprised PBMCs from blood, sampled about 5 days after vaccination. The receptors derive from a man aged 50-60 years who received an inactivated influenza vaccine.

This clonotype was seen repeatedly, ten times or more. The rearrangement uses TRBV12-3 or TRBV12-4 and TRBJ2-7; tentatively, D is TRBD1 or TRBD2 (7 bases each). V was cut by 6 bases and J by 5 bases, with 14 bases left in between. The CDR3 sequence is 13 residues long. The CDR3 loop reads CASSSQGRDEQYF. As DNA, the CDR3 is TGTGCCAGCAGCTCACAGGGGAGGGACGAGCAGTACTTC.

The chain is built from TRBV12-3 or TRBV12-4 and TRBJ2-5, with 11 bases fitting TRBD2. This CDR3 is built from 15 residues. V lost 3 bases to trimming and J lost 7 bases; unmatched junction nucleotides: 7. The CDR3 bases are TGTGCCAGCAGTTTTTCTAGCGGGGGGTCGGGGACCCAGTACTTC. Translation gives CASSFSSGGSGTQYF.

The gene calls are TRBV29-1 and TRBJ2-7, with D tentatively TRBD1 (6 bases). The length of the CDR3 is 14 residues. V lost 4 bases to trimming and J lost 2 bases, with 15 bases between them. From germline, CDR1 is SQVTM and CDR2 ANQGSEA. DNA of the CDR3: TGCAGCGTTGTTGAGCAGGGGAGCGCCTACGAGCAGTACTTC. It yields the protein CSVVEQGSAYEQYF.

The sample holds a few counts of this clonotype. The chain carries TRBV7-9 and TRBJ2-6, with no clear D. V gave up 5 bases and J gave up 3 bases, with 11 bases separating them. Germline V CDR1 and CDR2: SEHNR, FQNEAQ (reference sequence). This CDR3 has 15 amino acids. This CDR3 reads CASSLNSLGANVLTF. Here the CDR3 DNA reads TGTGCCAGCAGCCTCAACTCCCTTGGGGCCAACGTCCTGACTTTC.

The rearrangement links TRBV7-2 to TRBJ2-1; 7 bases line up with TRBD1. CDR1 and CDR2 (germline): SGHTA, FQGNSA. CDR3 size: 16 residues. V shed 4 bases, J shed 4 bases, and the junction held 10 bases outside the gene matches. CDR3: CASSSPASRGYNEQFF. The DNA for the CDR3 is TGTGCCAGCAGCTCCCCGGCTAGCAGGGGGTACAATGAGCAGTTCTTC. The full variable domain, with the rest looked up from reference TRBV7-2 and TRBJ2-1, is GAGVSQSPSNKVTEKGKDVELRCDPISGHTALYWYRQSLGQGLEFLIYFQGNSAPDKSGLPSDRFSAERTGGSVSTLTIQRTQQEDSAVYLCASSSPASRGYNEQFFGPGTRLTVL.

This chain joins TRBV5-1 and TRBJ1-2; D possibly corresponds to TRBD1 (6 bases). The ends were cut back, 2 bases at V and 2 bases at J, with 10 bases in the middle. CDR1 and CDR2 (germline): SGHRS, YFSETQ. The length of the CDR3 is 14 residues. In nucleotides, the CDR3 is TGCGCCAGCAGCTTATTGCAGGGGAACTATGGCTACACCTTC. Translated, it gives CASSLLQGNYGYTF.

The sample holds a few counts of this clonotype. The chain combines TRBV11-1 with TRBJ2-1; possibly TRBD1 for D (6 bases). The CDR3 is 16 residues long. In germline, CDR1 is SGHAT, CDR2 FQDESV (reference sequence). The V end was cut by 2 bases, the J end by 0 bases, with 11 bases between. Written as DNA, the CDR3 is TGTGCCAGCAGCTTAAGGGGGTCCAGCTCCTACAATGAGCAGTTCTTC. Translated: CASSLRGSSSYNEQFF.

There are a few counts of this clonotype. The V and J genes are TRBV10-3 and TRBJ2-1, with 7 positions matching TRBD1. V was clipped by 2 bases and J by 4 bases; unmatched bases: 2. CDR1 and CDR2 (germline): ENHRY, SYGVKD. The CDR3 covers 14 residues. For the CDR3, the DNA is TGTGCCATCAGTGAGGCAGGGGGATACAATGAGCAGTTCTTC. It codes for CAISEAGGYNEQFF.

The V gene is TRBV10-1, the J gene TRBJ2-5; D not resolved. Per the germline V gene, CDR1 is WNHNN and CDR2 is SYGVQD (reference sequence). The CDR3 length is 13 residues. V lost 2 bases, J lost 1 base, and 5 bases lay in between. CDR3 amino acids: CASSEAIQETQYF. The CDR3 DNA sequence: TGCGCCAGCAGTGAGGCCATCCAAGAGACCCAGTACTTC.

This clonotype was recorded a few times. V and J are TRBV20-1 and TRBJ1-4, with D possibly matching TRBD1 (6 bases). Between the trimmed V and J ends, which lost 0 bases and 8 bases, there was a span of 10 bases. Germline assignment: CDR1 DFQATT and CDR2 SNEGSKA (reference sequence). This CDR3 comprises 13 residues. CDR3 amino acids: CSAREGHGEKLFF. DNA for the CDR3: TGCAGTGCTAGAGAGGGACATGGCGAAAAACTGTTTTTT.